This is a list of T cell receptor beta chains from one sample in a study of blood T cell repertoires in COVID-19. The protocol was immunoSEQ multiplex PCR, while the TCRdb copy is restricted to in-frame clones and leaves out a portion. The top ten hold roughly 1% of the sample, which has about 78,000 clones, 90% seen once. Sequencing was performed on peripheral blood. Receptors originate from a woman aged 45-60 years in a cohort sampled during active COVID-19. The CDR3 runs from the conserved cysteine through the conserved F or W. The order of the fields is clone size, J gene, V gene, CDR3 length, D gene, CDR3 protein, CDR3 DNA. A D gene is named only where the DNA matches it firmly. Clone size, where shown, is once, few, many, or a class for clones that have expanded.

clone size: NA; J gene: TRBJ1-1; V gene: TRBV19; CDR3 length: 15; D gene: NA; CDR3 protein: CASSPLPPLIAEAFF; CDR3 DNA: TGTGCCAGTAGCCCCCTTCCCCCTCTAATTGCTGAAGCTTTCTTT
clone size: NA; J gene: TRBJ2-1; V gene: TRBV19; CDR3 length: 15; D gene: NA; CDR3 protein: CASSRFQGRWSEQFF; CDR3 DNA: TGTGCCAGTAGTAGATTTCAGGGGCGTTGGAGTGAGCAGTTCTTC
clone size: NA; J gene: TRBJ2-7; V gene: TRBV11-1; CDR3 length: 12; D gene: NA; CDR3 protein: CASRSGTYEQYF; CDR3 DNA: TGTGCCAGCAGATCAGGAACCTACGAGCAGTACTTC
clone size: NA; J gene: TRBJ2-6; V gene: TRBV7-3; CDR3 length: 14; D gene: NA; CDR3 protein: CASSPHSGANVLTF; CDR3 DNA: TGTGCCAGCAGCCCCCACTCTGGGGCCAACGTCCTGACTTTC
clone size: NA; J gene: TRBJ2-3; V gene: TRBV4-2; CDR3 length: 15; D gene: NA; CDR3 protein: CASSQKPQQGDTQYF; CDR3 DNA: TGTGCCAGCAGCCAAAAGCCCCAACAGGGAGATACGCAGTATTTT
clone size: few; J gene: TRBJ1-5; V gene: TRBV9; CDR3 length: 14; D gene: NA; CDR3 protein: CASSERQGNQPQHF; CDR3 DNA: TGTGCCAGCAGCGAGAGGCAAGGCAATCAGCCCCAGCATTTT
clone size: NA; J gene: TRBJ1-1; V gene: TRBV6-2/TRBV6-3; CDR3 length: 14; D gene: NA; CDR3 protein: CASSSGVPLTEAFF; CDR3 DNA: TGTGCCAGCAGTTCGGGGGTACCGCTAACTGAAGCTTTCTTT
clone size: NA; J gene: TRBJ2-7; V gene: TRBV28; CDR3 length: 16; D gene: TRBD2; CDR3 protein: CASSAVLAGASYEQYF; CDR3 DNA: TGTGCCAGCAGCGCTGTGCTAGCGGGTGCTTCCTACGAGCAGTACTTC
clone size: NA; J gene: TRBJ1-5; V gene: TRBV2; CDR3 length: 15; D gene: TRBD1; CDR3 protein: CASSVGQGEGQPQHF; CDR3 DNA: TGTGCCAGCAGTGTAGGACAGGGGGAAGGTCAGCCCCAGCATTTT
clone size: NA; J gene: TRBJ1-1; V gene: TRBV19; CDR3 length: 13; D gene: TRBD1; CDR3 protein: CASRRTGETEAFF; CDR3 DNA: TGTGCCAGTAGAAGGACAGGGGAGACTGAAGCTTTCTTT
clone size: NA; J gene: TRBJ2-3; V gene: TRBV27; CDR3 length: 15; D gene: TRBD2; CDR3 protein: CASSEPSGRTDTQYF; CDR3 DNA: TGTGCCAGCAGTGAACCTAGCGGGAGGACAGATACGCAGTATTTT
clone size: once; J gene: TRBJ1-5; V gene: TRBV6-5; CDR3 length: 14; D gene: NA; CDR3 protein: CASSYGGGNQPQHF; CDR3 DNA: TGTGCCAGCAGTTATGGGGGGGGCAATCAGCCCCAGCATTTT
clone size: NA; J gene: TRBJ2-2; V gene: TRBV3-1/TRBV3-2; CDR3 length: 15; D gene: TRBD2; CDR3 protein: CASSPRGGYTGELFF; CDR3 DNA: TGTGCCAGCAGCCCACGGGGGGGATACACCGGGGAGCTGTTTTTT
clone size: NA; J gene: TRBJ2-6; V gene: TRBV3-1/TRBV3-2; CDR3 length: 20; D gene: NA; CDR3 protein: CASSQDWGQFRGGGANVLTF; CDR3 DNA: TGTGCCAGCAGCCAAGATTGGGGGCAGTTCCGAGGAGGTGGGGCCAACGTCCTGACTTTC
clone size: NA; J gene: TRBJ1-5; V gene: TRBV7-2; CDR3 length: 14; D gene: TRBD1; CDR3 protein: CASSLTGGFQPQHF; CDR3 DNA: TGTGCCAGCAGCCTGACAGGGGGCTTTCAGCCCCAGCATTTT
clone size: NA; J gene: TRBJ2-3; V gene: TRBV10-2; CDR3 length: 14; D gene: NA; CDR3 protein: CASLISGSTDTQYF; CDR3 DNA: TGCGCCAGCCTCATTAGCGGCAGCACAGATACGCAGTATTTT
clone size: NA; J gene: TRBJ2-1; V gene: TRBV5-1; CDR3 length: 14; D gene: NA; CDR3 protein: CASSRKGTDNEQFF; CDR3 DNA: TGCGCCAGCAGCCGAAAAGGAACAGACAATGAGCAGTTCTTC
clone size: NA; J gene: TRBJ2-7; V gene: TRBV19; CDR3 length: 12; D gene: TRBD1; CDR3 protein: CASSIGQGKEYF; CDR3 DNA: TGTGCCAGTAGTATAGGACAGGGAAAAGAGTACTTC
clone size: NA; J gene: TRBJ2-7; V gene: TRBV5-4; CDR3 length: 15; D gene: NA; CDR3 protein: CASSQFGFSSYEQYF; CDR3 DNA: TGTGCCAGCAGCCAATTCGGGTTTTCCAGCTACGAGCAGTACTTC
clone size: few; J gene: TRBJ2-7; V gene: TRBV7-9; CDR3 length: 12; D gene: NA; CDR3 protein: CASSYDYYEQYF; CDR3 DNA: TGTGCCAGCAGCTATGACTACTACGAGCAGTACTTC
clone size: once; J gene: TRBJ2-7; V gene: TRBV7-2; CDR3 length: 12; D gene: NA; CDR3 protein: CASSLVNYEQYF; CDR3 DNA: TGTGCCAGCAGCTTAGTCAATTACGAGCAGTACTTC
clone size: NA; J gene: TRBJ2-7; V gene: TRBV11-2; CDR3 length: 15; D gene: NA; CDR3 protein: CASRQPGSNTYEQYF; CDR3 DNA: TGTGCCAGCAGACAGCCGGGGAGCAATACCTACGAGCAGTACTTC
clone size: NA; J gene: TRBJ2-7; V gene: TRBV12-3/TRBV12-4; CDR3 length: 13; D gene: TRBD1; CDR3 protein: CASRPGQGGEQYF; CDR3 DNA: TGTGCCAGCAGACCAGGACAGGGTGGCGAGCAGTACTTC
clone size: NA; J gene: TRBJ2-2; V gene: TRBV24-1; CDR3 length: 15; D gene: TRBD1; CDR3 protein: CATSVGQGASGELFF; CDR3 DNA: TGTGCCACCAGTGTGGGACAGGGGGCGTCCGGGGAGCTGTTTTTT
clone size: NA; J gene: TRBJ1-3; V gene: TRBV28; CDR3 length: 13; D gene: NA; CDR3 protein: CASSLSSGNTIYF; CDR3 DNA: TGTGCCAGCAGTCTCAGCTCTGGAAACACCATATATTTT
clone size: NA; J gene: TRBJ2-3; V gene: TRBV7-2; CDR3 length: 14; D gene: NA; CDR3 protein: CASSWKRRTDTQYF; CDR3 DNA: TGTGCCAGCAGCTGGAAGCGGCGCACAGATACGCAGTATTTT
clone size: NA; J gene: TRBJ1-2; V gene: TRBV7-9; CDR3 length: 14; D gene: NA; CDR3 protein: CASSLRASNYGYTF; CDR3 DNA: TGTGCCAGCAGCTTAAGAGCTTCTAACTATGGCTACACCTTC
clone size: NA; J gene: TRBJ1-6; V gene: TRBV4-1; CDR3 length: 16; D gene: NA; CDR3 protein: CASSPNTGNNNSPLHF; CDR3 DNA: TGCGCCAGCAGCCCCAATACAGGGAATAATAATTCACCCCTCCACTTT